The entry below describes one T cell receptor (beta chain). Assay used: immunoSEQ multiplex PCR; TCRdb lists only in-frame clones, some missing. Of about 110,000 clones in the sample, under 95% were seen once. This CDR3 is 14 amino acids long. Per the germline V gene, CDR1 is LNHDA and CDR2 is SQIVND (reference sequence). The V and J ends lost 5 bases and 3 bases respectively, with 13 bases between them. This entry is derived from a study of T cell changes during pregnancy in multiple sclerosis. The chain carries TRBV19 and TRBJ1-2; D not resolved. The sequence came from a female donor with multiple sclerosis, enrolled in a pregnancy study. Sample: peripheral blood, taken before pregnancy. The CDR3 spells CASSPPGVDYGYTF. In DNA, the CDR3 is TGTGCCAGTAGTCCCCCCGGGGTGGACTATGGCTACACCTTC.